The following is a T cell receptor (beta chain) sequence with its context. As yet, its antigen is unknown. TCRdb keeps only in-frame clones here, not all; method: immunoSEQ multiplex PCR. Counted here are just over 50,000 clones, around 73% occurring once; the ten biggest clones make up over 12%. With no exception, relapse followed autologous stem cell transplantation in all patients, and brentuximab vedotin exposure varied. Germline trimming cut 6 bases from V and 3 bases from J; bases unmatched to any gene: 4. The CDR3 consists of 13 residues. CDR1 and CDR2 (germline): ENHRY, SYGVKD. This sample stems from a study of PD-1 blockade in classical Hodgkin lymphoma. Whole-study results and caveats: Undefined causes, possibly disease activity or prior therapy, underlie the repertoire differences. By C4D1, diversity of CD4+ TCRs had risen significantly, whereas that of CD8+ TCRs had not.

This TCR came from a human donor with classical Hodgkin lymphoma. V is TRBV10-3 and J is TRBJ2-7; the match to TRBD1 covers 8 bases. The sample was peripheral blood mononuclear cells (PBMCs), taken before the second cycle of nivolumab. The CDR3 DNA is TGTGCCATCAGGGACAGGGTTGGCTACGAGCAGTACTTC. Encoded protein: CAIRDRVGYEQYF.